This T cell receptor beta chain derives from a study of T cell changes during pregnancy in multiple sclerosis. Unmatched junction bases numbered 6, after V lost 5 bases and J lost 2 bases. CDR3 length: 14 amino acids. The V gene's germline CDR1 is SEHNR and CDR2 FQNEAQ (reference sequence). Assay: immunoSEQ multiplex PCR; the TCRdb copy retains only in-frame clones and omits some. The table has tens of thousands of clones, 85% to 95% seen once. Sequencing was carried out using peripheral blood. The chain combines TRBV7-9 with TRBJ2-7; 7 positions agree with TRBD1. The source of this sequence is a female donor with multiple sclerosis, enrolled in a pregnancy study. The CDR3 sequence is CASSSFRGTYEQYF. DNA of the CDR3: TGTGCCAGCAGCAGCTTCAGGGGGACCTACGAGCAGTACTTC.